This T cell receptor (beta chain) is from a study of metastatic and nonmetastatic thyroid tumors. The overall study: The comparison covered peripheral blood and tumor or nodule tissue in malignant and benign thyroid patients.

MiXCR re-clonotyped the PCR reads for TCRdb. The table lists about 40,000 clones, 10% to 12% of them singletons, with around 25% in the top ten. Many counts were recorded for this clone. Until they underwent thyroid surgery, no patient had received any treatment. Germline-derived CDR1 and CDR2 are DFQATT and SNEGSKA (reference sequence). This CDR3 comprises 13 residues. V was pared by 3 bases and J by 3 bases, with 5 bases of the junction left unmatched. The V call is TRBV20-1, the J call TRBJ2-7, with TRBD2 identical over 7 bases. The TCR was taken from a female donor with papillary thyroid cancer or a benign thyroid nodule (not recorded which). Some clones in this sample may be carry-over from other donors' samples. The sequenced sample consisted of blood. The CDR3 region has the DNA TGCAGTGCTAGTGAATCGGGGGGCTACGAGCAGTACTTC. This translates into CSASESGGYEQYF.